Listed below are T cell receptor beta chains from one sample, sequenced in a study of identical twins. TCRdb re-called the 5' RACE reads through MiXCR, storing one row per CDR3 protein. Seen here are roughly 690,000 distinct CDR3 sequences, 20% to 25% observed once, and the top ten hold around 4.5%. These sequences were also reported in another study, on T cells expressing NK-cell markers.

Source material: PBMCs. The source is a woman under 30 in good health. CDR3s leave out the opening cysteine and the closing phenylalanine or tryptophan. The order of the fields is V gene, clone size, J gene, CDR3 protein. Not every row has a clone size; where given, it reads once, few, many or a size class.

TRBV10-3	many	TRBJ2-1	AISVRDTQSNEQF
TRBV27	.	TRBJ1-5	ASSLRQGKAQPQH
TRBV5-1	few	TRBJ2-6	ASSLELEANVLT
TRBV5-1	few	TRBJ1-2	ASSLGQGFDGYT
TRBV20-1	.	TRBJ2-2	WARDEVAGYLANTGELF
TRBV19	.	TRBJ2-6	ASRSRRGASGANVLT
TRBV10-3	few	TRBJ1-2	AISPDGLWDYT
TRBV7-8	.	TRBJ2-7	ASSSTEPGEQY
TRBV6-1	once	TRBJ1-1	ASRDQSVAPEAF
TRBV12-3/TRBV12-4	.	TRBJ2-2	ASSFGGSTGELF
TRBV7-6	few	TRBJ2-2	ASSYRDVTTGELF
TRBV10-3	many	TRBJ2-7	AISDNLRRGGYEQY
TRBV29-1	few	TRBJ2-1	SVGGDEQF
TRBV9	.	TRBJ2-5	ASSGKGLQETQY
TRBV5-1	many	TRBJ2-3	ASSYRVGDTQY
TRBV4-3	few	TRBJ2-3	ASSQGTSFPDTQY
TRBV12-3/TRBV12-4	few	TRBJ2-1	ASSFTGGAGNEQF